This T cell receptor beta chain was identified during a study of shared clonotypes between healthy human individuals. Germline-derived CDR1 and CDR2 are SNHLY and FYNNEI. CDR3 length: 14 residues. The V gene lost 5 bases and the J gene lost 5 bases, with 13 bases spanning the gap. Profiled with immunoSEQ multiplex PCR; TCRdb holds only in-frame clones, not every one. The table lists 730,000 or so clones, more than 70% of them singletons, with 1.8% in the top ten. The sequencing input was memory CD4+ T cells sorted from blood. Subset: CD45RA-negative fraction. The sequence was obtained from a woman aged 25 to 39 in good health. The J gene is TRBJ1-5, the V gene TRBV2; D is perhaps TRBD1 (5 bases). The CDR3, as DNA: TGTGCCAGCAGTCGAAATACGGGGGATCAGCCCCAGCATTTT. Its protein product is CASSRNTGDQPQHF. The variable domain in full, completed from reference TRBV2 and TRBJ1-5, reads EPEVTQTPSHQVTQMGQEVILRCVPISNHLYFYWYRQILGQKVEFLVSFYNNEISEKSEIFDDQFSVERPDGSNFTLKIRSTKLEDSAMYFCASSRNTGDQPQHFGDGTRLSIL.